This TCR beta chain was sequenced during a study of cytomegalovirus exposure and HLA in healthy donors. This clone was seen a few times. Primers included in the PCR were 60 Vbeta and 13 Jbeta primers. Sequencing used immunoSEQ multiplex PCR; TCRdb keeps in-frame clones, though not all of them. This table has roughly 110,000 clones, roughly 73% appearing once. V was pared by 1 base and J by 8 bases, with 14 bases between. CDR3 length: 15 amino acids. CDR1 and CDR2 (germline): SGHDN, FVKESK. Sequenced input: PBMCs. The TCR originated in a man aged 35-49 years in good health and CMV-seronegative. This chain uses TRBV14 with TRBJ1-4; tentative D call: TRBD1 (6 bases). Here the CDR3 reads CASSQGGQANEKLFF. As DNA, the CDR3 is TGTGCCAGCAGCCAAGGGGGACAAGCGAACGAAAAACTGTTTTTT.